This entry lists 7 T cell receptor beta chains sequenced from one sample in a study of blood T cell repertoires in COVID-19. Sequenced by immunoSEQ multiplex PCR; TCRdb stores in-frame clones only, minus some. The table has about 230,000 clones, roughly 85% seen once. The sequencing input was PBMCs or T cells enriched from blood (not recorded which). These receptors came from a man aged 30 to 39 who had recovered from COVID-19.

DNA of the CDR3: TGTGCCATCAGGGGAGTCTCTGGGGGACAGGGAAAAAATGAGCAGTTCTTC. Its protein is CAIRGVSGGQGKNEQFF. V usage is TRBV10-3 and J usage is TRBJ2-1; 9 bases match TRBD1. Germline V lookup: CDR1 ENHRY, CDR2 SYGVKD. J lost 7 bases, V lost 6 bases, and 16 bases had no gene match. This CDR3 has 17 residues.

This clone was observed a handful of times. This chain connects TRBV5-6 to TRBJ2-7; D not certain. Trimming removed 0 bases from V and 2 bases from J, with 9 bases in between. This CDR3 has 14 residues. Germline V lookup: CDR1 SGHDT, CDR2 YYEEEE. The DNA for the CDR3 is TGTGCCAGCAGCTTGGAAGGAGCAACCTACGAGCAGTACTTC. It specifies CASSLEGATYEQYF.

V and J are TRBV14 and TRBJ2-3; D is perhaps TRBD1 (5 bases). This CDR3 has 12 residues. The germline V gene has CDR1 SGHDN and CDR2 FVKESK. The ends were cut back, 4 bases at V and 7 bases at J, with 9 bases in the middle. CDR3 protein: CASSPGPYTQYF. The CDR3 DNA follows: TGTGCCAGCAGCCCAGGGCCCTATACGCAGTATTTT.

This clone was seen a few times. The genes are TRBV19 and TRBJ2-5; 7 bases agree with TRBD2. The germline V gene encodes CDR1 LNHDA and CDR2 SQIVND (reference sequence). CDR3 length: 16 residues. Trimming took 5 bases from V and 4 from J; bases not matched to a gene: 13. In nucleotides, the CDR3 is TGTGCCAGTAGTCCCTCCCCAGCGGGGAGGCTAGAGACCCAGTACTTC. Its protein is CASSPSPAGRLETQYF.

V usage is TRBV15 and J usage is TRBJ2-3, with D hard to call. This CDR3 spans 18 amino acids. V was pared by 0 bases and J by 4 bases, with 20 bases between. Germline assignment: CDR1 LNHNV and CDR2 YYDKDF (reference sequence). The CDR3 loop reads CATSRDLRNRIFADTQYF. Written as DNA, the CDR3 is TGTGCCACCAGCAGAGATTTGAGGAACCGAATTTTTGCAGATACGCAGTATTTT.

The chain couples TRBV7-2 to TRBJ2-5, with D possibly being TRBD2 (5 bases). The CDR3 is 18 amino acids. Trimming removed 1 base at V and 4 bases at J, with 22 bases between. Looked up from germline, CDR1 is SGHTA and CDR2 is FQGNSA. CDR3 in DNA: TGTGCCAGCAGCTTAGTTTCCCCCCCGGGAAGATTTGGAGAGACCCAGTACTTC. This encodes CASSLVSPPGRFGETQYF.

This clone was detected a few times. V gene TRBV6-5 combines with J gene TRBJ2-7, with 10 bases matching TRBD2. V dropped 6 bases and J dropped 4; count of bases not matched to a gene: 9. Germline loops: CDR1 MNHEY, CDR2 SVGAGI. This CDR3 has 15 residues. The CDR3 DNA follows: TGTGCCAGCAGACCTAGCGGGAGCTTGCGATACGAGCAGTACTTC. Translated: CASRPSGSLRYEQYF.